One and the same sample provided the 8 T cell receptor beta chains below, sequenced in a study of blood T cell repertoires in COVID-19. Method: immunoSEQ multiplex PCR; TCRdb's copy keeps in-frame clones and lacks some. The sample gives roughly 190,000 clones, around 80% of which show up once; roughly 17% is in the top ten. The sample comprised PBMCs or T cells enriched from blood (not recorded which). The receptors were sampled from a woman aged 50 to 60 with acute COVID-19.

The chain links TRBV6-5 to TRBJ1-4, with D uncertain. The CDR3 loop spans 14 amino acids. V dropped 5 bases and J dropped 0 bases, with 7 bases sitting between them. Germline CDR1 and CDR2: MNHEY and SVGAGI. The CDR3 DNA is TGTGCCAGCAGTCCCCTATCAACTAATGAAAAACTGTTTTTT. Its protein is CASSPLSTNEKLFF.

V is TRBV11-2 and J is TRBJ2-3; D is uncertain. There are 14 residues in the CDR3. The ends were cut back, 0 bases at V and 6 bases at J, with 10 bases in the middle. CDR1 SGHAT and CDR2 FQNNGV come from the germline V gene. The CDR3, as DNA: TGTGCCAGCAGCTTAGAGCGAAGCTCCGATACGCAGTATTTT. It is translated as CASSLERSSDTQYF. The whole variable domain, filled in from reference TRBV11-2 and TRBJ2-3, reads EAGVAQSPRYKIIEKRQSVAFWCNPISGHATLYWYQQILGQGPKLLIQFQNNGVVDDSQLPKDRFSAERLKGVDSTLKIQPAKLEDSAVYLCASSLERSSDTQYFGPGTRLTVL.

CDR3: CASRRTGGTQYF. The CDR3 DNA sequence: TGTGCCAGCAGAAGAACAGGGGGTACGCAGTATTTT. The V and J genes are TRBV6-4 and TRBJ2-3, with 8 bases matching TRBD1. Germline loops: CDR1 MRHNA, CDR2 SNTAGT. The CDR3 length is 12 residues. V gave up 6 bases and J gave up 8 bases; unmatched junction bases: 4.

This clone was observed once. This chain uses TRBV9 with TRBJ2-3, with D possibly being TRBD2 (6 bases). Germline V gene sequence: CDR1 SGDLS, CDR2 YYNGEE. The CDR3 is 15 amino acids. V gave up 3 bases and J gave up 0 bases, with 11 bases separating them. CDR3 protein: CASSAGESSTDTQYF. The CDR3 bases are TGTGCCAGCAGCGCGGGGGAGTCTAGCACAGATACGCAGTATTTT.

The chain combines TRBV5-4 with TRBJ2-3, with TRBD1 matching 10 bases. Germline V lookup: CDR1 SGHNT, CDR2 YYREEE (reference sequence). The length of the CDR3 is 15 residues. Trimming took 4 bases from V and 1 from J; bases not matched to a gene: 3. The CDR3 nucleotides are TGTGCCAGCAGCCCCGGGACAGGGGGCACAGATACGCAGTATTTT. Residues: CASSPGTGGTDTQYF.

This clone was recorded only once. The chain couples TRBV28 to TRBJ2-7; 9 nucleotides line up with TRBD2. J was trimmed by 4 bases and V by 10 bases; bases with no gene match: 11. Germline-derived CDR1 and CDR2 are MDHEN and SYDVKM. CDR3 length: 14 amino acids. The CDR3 region is CATAGGTRRYEQYV. Written as DNA, the CDR3 is TGTGCCACCGCGGGGGGGACGAGGAGATACGAGCAGTACGTC.

This clone was observed a handful of times. The rearrangement uses TRBV9 and TRBJ1-5; D is ambiguous. This CDR3 has 15 residues. Trimming removed 0 bases from V and 7 bases from J, with 14 bases in between. Germline V lookup: CDR1 SGDLS, CDR2 YYNGEE. The CDR3 DNA is TGTGCCAGCAGCGTAGGGTCCGGGTATGGGCAGCCCCAGCATTTT. Protein sequence: CASSVGSGYGQPQHF.

This clone occurred a few times. The chain carries TRBV4-2 and TRBJ1-1; 8 bases are shared with TRBD1. CDR1 and CDR2 (germline): LGHNA, YNFKEQ. Trimming cost V 1 base and J 1 base; bases outside gene matches: 5. The CDR3 consists of 16 residues. The CDR3 DNA reads as TGTGCCAGCAGCCAAGCCGCCGGGACAGGGAACACTGAAGCTTTCTTT. The encoded protein is CASSQAAGTGNTEAFF.